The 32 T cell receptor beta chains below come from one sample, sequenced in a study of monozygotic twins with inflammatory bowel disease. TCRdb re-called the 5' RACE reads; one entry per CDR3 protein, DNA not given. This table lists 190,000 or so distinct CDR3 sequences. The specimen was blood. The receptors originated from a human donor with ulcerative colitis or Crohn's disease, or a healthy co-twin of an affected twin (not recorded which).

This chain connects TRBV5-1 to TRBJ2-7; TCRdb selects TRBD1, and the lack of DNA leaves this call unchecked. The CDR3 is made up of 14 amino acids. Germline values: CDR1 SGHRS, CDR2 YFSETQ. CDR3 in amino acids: CASSGGQGPYEQYF.

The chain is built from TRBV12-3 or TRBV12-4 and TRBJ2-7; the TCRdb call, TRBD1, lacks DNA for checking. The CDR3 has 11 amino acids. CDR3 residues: CASSWGDKQYF.

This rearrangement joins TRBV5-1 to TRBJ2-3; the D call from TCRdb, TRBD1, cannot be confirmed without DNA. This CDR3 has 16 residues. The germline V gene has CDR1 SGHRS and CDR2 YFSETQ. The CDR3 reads CASSLTGVWGTDTQYF.

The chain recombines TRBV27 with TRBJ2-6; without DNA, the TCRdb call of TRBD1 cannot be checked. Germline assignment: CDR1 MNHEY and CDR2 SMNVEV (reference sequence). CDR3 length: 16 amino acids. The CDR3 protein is CASSLSPWVGANVLTF.

The CDR3 region is CASSLLAGVGIAKNIQYF. The chain uses TRBV12-3 or TRBV12-4 and TRBJ2-4; TCRdb's D call, TRBD2, is unchecked because there is no DNA. The CDR3 sequence is 18 residues long.

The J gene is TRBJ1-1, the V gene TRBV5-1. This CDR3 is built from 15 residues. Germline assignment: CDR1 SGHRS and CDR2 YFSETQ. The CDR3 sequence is CASSLVGLVNTEAFF.

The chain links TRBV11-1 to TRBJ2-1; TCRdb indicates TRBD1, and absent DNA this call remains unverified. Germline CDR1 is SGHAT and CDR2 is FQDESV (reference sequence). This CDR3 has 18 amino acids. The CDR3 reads CASSPYAGETGAGHEQFF.

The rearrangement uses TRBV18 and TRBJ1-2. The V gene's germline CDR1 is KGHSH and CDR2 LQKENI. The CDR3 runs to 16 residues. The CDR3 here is CASSLDRGVTDYGYTF.

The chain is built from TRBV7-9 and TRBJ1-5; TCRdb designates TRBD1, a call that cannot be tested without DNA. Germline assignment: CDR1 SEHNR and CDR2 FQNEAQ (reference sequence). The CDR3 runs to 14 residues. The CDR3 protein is CASSLAGVFQPQHF.

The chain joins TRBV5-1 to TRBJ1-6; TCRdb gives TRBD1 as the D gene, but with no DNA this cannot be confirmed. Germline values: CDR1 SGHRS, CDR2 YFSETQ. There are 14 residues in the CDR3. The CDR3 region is CASSPRDRGSPLHF. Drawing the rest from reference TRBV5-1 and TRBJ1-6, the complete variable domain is KAGVTQTPRYLIKTRGQQVTLSCSPISGHRSVSWYQQTPGQGLQFLFEYFSETQRNKGNFPGRFSGRQFSNSRSEMNVSTLELGDSALYLCASSPRDRGSPLHFGNGTRLTVT.

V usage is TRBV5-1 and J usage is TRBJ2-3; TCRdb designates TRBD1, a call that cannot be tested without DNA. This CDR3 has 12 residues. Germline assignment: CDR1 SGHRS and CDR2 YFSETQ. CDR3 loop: CATTGETDTQYF. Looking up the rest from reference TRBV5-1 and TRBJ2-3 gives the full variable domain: KAGVTQTPRYLIKTRGQQVTLSCSPISGHRSVSWYQQTPGQGLQFLFEYFSETQRNKGNFPGRFSGRQFSNSRSEMNVSTLELGDSALYLCATTGETDTQYFGPGTRLTVL.

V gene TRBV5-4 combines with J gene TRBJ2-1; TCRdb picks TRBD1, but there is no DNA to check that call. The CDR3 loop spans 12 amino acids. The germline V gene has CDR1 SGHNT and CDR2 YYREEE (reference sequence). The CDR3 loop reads CASSLAGGPLFF. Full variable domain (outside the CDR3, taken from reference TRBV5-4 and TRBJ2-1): ETGVTQSPTHLIKTRGQQVTLRCSSQSGHNTVSWYQQALGQGPQFIFQYYREEENGRGNFPPRFSGLQFPNYSSELNVNALELDDSALYLCASSLAGGPLFFGPGTRLTVL.

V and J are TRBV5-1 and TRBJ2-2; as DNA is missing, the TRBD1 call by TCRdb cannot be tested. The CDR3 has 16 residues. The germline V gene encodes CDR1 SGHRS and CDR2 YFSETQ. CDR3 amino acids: CASSTWDRRNTGELFF.

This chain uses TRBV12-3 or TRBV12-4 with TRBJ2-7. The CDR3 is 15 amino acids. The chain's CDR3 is CASSLNRMPIYEQYF.

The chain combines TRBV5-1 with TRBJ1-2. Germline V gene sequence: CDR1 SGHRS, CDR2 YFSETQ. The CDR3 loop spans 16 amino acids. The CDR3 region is CASSLASDVGNGGYTF. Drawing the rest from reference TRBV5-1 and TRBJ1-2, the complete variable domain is KAGVTQTPRYLIKTRGQQVTLSCSPISGHRSVSWYQQTPGQGLQFLFEYFSETQRNKGNFPGRFSGRQFSNSRSEMNVSTLELGDSALYLCASSLASDVGNGGYTFGSGTRLTVV.

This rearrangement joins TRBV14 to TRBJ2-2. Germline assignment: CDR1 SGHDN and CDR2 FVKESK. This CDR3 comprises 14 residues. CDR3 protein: CASSRDTNTGELFF.

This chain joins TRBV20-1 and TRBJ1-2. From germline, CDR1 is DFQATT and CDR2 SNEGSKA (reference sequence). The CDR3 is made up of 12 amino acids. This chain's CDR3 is CSASPGPYGYTF.

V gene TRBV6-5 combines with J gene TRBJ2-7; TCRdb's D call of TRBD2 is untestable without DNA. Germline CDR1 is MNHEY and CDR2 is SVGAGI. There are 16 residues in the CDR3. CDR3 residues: CASSYSTQTRVYEQYF.

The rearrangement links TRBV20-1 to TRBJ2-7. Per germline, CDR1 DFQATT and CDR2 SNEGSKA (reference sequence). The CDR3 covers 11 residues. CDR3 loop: CSATTHYEQYF.

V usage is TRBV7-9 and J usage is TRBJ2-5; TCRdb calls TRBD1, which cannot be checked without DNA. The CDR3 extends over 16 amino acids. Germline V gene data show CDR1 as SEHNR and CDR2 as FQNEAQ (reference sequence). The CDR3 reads CASSPWGGAGQETQYF.

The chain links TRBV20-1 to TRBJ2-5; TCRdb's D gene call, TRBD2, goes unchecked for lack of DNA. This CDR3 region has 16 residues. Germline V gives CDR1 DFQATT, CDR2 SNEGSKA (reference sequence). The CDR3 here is CSARPIGGGMWETQYF.

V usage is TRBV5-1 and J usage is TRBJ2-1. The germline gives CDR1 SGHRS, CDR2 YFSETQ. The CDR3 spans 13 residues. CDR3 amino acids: CASSASSYNEQFF.

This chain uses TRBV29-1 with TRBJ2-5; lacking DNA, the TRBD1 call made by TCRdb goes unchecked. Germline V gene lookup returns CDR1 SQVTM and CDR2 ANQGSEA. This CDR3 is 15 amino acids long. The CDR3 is CSVGFAGHHQETQYF.

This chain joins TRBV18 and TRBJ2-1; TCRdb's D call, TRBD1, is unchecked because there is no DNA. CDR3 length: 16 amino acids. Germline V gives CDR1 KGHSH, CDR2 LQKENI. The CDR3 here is CASSVLMSSQGAEQFF.

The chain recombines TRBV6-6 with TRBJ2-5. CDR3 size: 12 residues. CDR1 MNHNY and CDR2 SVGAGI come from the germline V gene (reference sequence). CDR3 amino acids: CASRQTQETQYF.

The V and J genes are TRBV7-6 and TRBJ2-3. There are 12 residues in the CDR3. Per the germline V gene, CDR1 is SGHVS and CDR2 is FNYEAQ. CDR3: CASSLASDTQYF.

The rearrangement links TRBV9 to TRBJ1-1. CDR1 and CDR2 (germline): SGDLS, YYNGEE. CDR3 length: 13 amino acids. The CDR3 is CASSRAGNTEAFF.

The chain's CDR3 is CASSSRTGRDRYGYTF. V and J are TRBV7-2 and TRBJ1-2; TCRdb lists TRBD1, though no DNA is available to test this call. This CDR3 is built from 16 residues. Germline V gene sequence: CDR1 SGHTA, CDR2 FQGNSA. The full variable domain, its missing parts supplied by reference TRBV7-2 and TRBJ1-2, is GAGVSQSPSNKVTEKGKDVELRCDPISGHTALYWYRQSLGQGLEFLIYFQGNSAPDKSGLPSDRFSAERTGGSVSTLTIQRTQQEDSAVYLCASSSRTGRDRYGYTFGSGTRLTVV.

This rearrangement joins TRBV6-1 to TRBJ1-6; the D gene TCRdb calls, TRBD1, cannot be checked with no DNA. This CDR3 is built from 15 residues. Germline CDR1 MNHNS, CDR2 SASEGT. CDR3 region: CASSQLQGANSPLHF.

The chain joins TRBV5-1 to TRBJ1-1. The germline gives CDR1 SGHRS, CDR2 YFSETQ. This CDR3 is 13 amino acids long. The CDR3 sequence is CASSLMVNTEAFF.

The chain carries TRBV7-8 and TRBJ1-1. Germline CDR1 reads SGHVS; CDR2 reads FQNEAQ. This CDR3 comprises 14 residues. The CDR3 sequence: CASSLGIGSEKAFF.

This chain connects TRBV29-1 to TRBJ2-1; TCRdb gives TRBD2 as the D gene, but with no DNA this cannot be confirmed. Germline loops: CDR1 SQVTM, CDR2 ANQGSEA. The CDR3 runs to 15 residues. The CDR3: CSDRTSGGLYNEQFF.